This TCR beta chain was sequenced in a study of blood T cells in healthy people across ages. Comment on this clonotype: Its antigen is unidentified.

For the second PCR, which ran for 7 to 11 cycles, a sample-barcoded 5' primer and a J-beta primer mix were used. TCRdb re-derived calls from the 5' RACE reads in MiXCR, one entry per CDR3 protein. The sample contains more than 650,000 distinct CDR3 sequences, approximately 22% of which appear only once. The germline CDR1 and CDR2 sequences are SGHTA and FQGTGA. The ends lost 6 bases at V and 5 bases at J; junction bases unmatched: 11. CDR3 size: 16 residues. Study outcomes and limitations: Calculation of diversity from one million T cells yielded estimates considered to be underestimates. PBMCs went unsorted, and a conclusive naive versus antigen-experienced comparison was therefore prevented. Changes seen in expanded clonotypes were possibly confounded by donor CMV status left unknown.

This TCR came from a man aged 65 to 85 in good health. The V call is TRBV7-3, the J call TRBJ2-1, with TRBD2 matching over 9 bases. The specimen sequenced was blood. The CDR3 DNA follows: TGTGCCAGCAGTCAAGCGCCGGGACTAGCCCACAATGAGCAGTTCTTC. Translating gives CASSQAPGLAHNEQFF. The full variable domain, with the rest looked up from reference TRBV7-3 and TRBJ2-1, is GAGVSQTPSNKVTEKGKYVELRCDPISGHTALYWYRQSLGQGPEFLIYFQGTGAADDSGLPNDRFFAVRPEGSVSTLKIQRTERGDSAVYLCASSQAPGLAHNEQFFGPGTRLTVL.